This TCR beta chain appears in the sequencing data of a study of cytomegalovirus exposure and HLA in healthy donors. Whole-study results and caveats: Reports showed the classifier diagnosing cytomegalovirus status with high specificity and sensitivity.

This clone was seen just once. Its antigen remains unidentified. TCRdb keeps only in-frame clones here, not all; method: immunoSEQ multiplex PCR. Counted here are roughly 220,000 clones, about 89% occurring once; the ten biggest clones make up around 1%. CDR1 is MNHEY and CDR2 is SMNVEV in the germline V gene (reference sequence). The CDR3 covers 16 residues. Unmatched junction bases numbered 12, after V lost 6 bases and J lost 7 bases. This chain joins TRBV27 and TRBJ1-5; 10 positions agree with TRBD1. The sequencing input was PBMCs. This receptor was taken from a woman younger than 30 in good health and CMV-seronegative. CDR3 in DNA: TGTGCCAGCAGAGCGACAGGGGGCTTCTCTGTCCAGCCCCAGCATTTT. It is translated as CASRATGGFSVQPQHF.